The 6 T cell receptor beta chains in this list originate from one sample, sequenced in a study of control samples from healthy donors and cancer patients. The method was immunoSEQ multiplex PCR; TCRdb's version includes in-frame clones alone and lacks a portion of them. The sample has under 200,000 clones, approximately 94% seen once; the top ten hold around 13%. The sample taken for sequencing was PBMCs. Receptors were obtained from a man in his sixties with colorectal cancer.

The chain combines TRBV28 with TRBJ2-7; perhaps TRBD1 as D (6 bases). The CDR3 consists of 16 residues. Trimming removed 2 bases from V and 0 bases from J, with 14 bases in between. Germline V gene data show CDR1 as MDHEN and CDR2 as SYDVKM. The CDR3 protein is CASSLGSRQVSYEQYF. The CDR3 DNA is TGTGCCAGCAGTTTAGGATCCCGACAGGTCTCCTACGAGCAGTACTTC.

J is TRBJ1-1 and V is TRBV4-3, with D uncertain. Between the trimmed V and J ends, which lost 4 bases and 2 bases, there was a span of 8 bases. CDR3 size: 13 residues. Germline CDR1 LGHNA, CDR2 YSLEER. The CDR3 reads CASSLDINTEAFF. In DNA form, the CDR3 reads TGCGCCAGCAGCCTAGACATAAACACTGAAGCTTTCTTT.

The chain carries TRBV3-1 (or the pseudogene TRBV3-2) and TRBJ2-7; D remains unclear. The CDR3 sequence is 11 residues long. Germline V gene data show CDR1 as LGHDT and CDR2 as YNNKEL (reference sequence). V lost 4 bases and J 7 bases, leaving 8 bases between the germline ends. This CDR3 is CASSLDAEQYF. The CDR3 region has the DNA TGTGCCAGCAGCCTCGACGCGGAGCAGTACTTC.

The CDR3 nucleotides are TGTGCCAGCTCAGTCGAGGGGAGTGGCACTGAAGCTTTCTTT. Translated: CASSVEGSGTEAFF. V usage is TRBV18 and J usage is TRBJ1-1; D is possibly TRBD1 (5 bases). V gave up 5 bases and J gave up 4 bases, with 14 bases separating them. The CDR3 spans 14 residues. CDR1 and CDR2 (germline): KGHSH, LQKENI.

This sequence joins TRBV5-1 and TRBJ2-1; D uncertain. The V end was cut by 3 bases, the J end by 5 bases, with 12 bases between. Germline CDR1 is SGHRS and CDR2 is YFSETQ. The CDR3 totals 14 residues. The CDR3 protein is CASSSGEPNNEQFF. CDR3 sequence (DNA): TGCGCCAGCAGCTCAGGTGAACCAAACAATGAGCAGTTCTTC.

The rearrangement uses TRBV6-1 and TRBJ2-3; D possibly corresponds to TRBD1 (5 bases). The CDR3 consists of 16 residues. Looked up from germline, CDR1 is MNHNS and CDR2 is SASEGT. V lost 2 bases and J lost 6, with 18 bases in between. The CDR3 protein is CASSEWGSSIRDTQYF. CDR3 in DNA: TGTGCCAGCAGTGAATGGGGCTCCAGCATCAGGGATACGCAGTATTTT.